The clone carrying this TCR beta chain was recorded once. These data belong to a study of cytomegalovirus exposure and HLA in healthy donors. Healthy bone marrow donors made up the donor group. PCR used 60 Vbeta primers and 13 Jbeta primers. Here immunoSEQ multiplex PCR was the method, and the copy in TCRdb shows in-frame clones only, minus some. In the table there are around 230,000 clones, 85% of which are singletons. Germline assignment: CDR1 SGHRS and CDR2 YFSETQ. Trimming took off 4 bases at V and 0 bases at J, with 11 bases between the two ends. The CDR3 sequence is 14 residues long. This chain uses TRBV5-1 with TRBJ2-7; TRBD2 might be the D (6 bases). Sequencing was carried out using PBMCs. This receptor was obtained from a girl aged 2-10 years in good health and CMV-seronegative. The CDR3 sequence is CASSLSGPSYEQYF. The CDR3 DNA reads as TGCGCCAGCAGCCTTAGCGGCCCCTCCTACGAGCAGTACTTC.